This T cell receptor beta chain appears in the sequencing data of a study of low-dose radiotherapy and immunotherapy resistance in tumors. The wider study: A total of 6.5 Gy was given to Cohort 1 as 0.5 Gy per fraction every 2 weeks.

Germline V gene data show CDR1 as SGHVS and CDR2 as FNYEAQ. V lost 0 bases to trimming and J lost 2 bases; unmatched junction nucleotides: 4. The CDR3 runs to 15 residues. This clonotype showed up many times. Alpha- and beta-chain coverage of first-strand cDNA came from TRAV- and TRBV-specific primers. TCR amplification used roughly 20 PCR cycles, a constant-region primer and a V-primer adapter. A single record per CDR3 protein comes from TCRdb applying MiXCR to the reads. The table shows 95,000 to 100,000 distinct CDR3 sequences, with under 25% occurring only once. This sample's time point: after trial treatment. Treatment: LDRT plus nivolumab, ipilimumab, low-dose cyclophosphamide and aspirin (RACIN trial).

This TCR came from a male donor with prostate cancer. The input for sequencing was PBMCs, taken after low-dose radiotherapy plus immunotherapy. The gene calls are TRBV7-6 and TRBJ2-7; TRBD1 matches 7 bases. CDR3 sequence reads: CASSLASGGPYEQYF. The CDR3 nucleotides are TGTGCCAGCAGCTTAGCATCAGGGGGTCCCTACGAGCAGTACTTC. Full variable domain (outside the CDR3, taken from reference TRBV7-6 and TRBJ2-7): GAGVSQSPRYKVTKRGQDVALRCDPISGHVSLYWYRQALGQGPEFLTYFNYEAQQDKSGLPNDRFSAERPEGSISTLTIQRTEQRDSAMYRCASSLASGGPYEQYFGPGTRLTVT.